One and the same sample provided the 8 T cell receptor beta chains below, sequenced in a study of blood T cell repertoires in COVID-19. The table came from immunoSEQ multiplex PCR; TCRdb's copy has only in-frame clones and leaves some out. The sample contains about 150,000 clones, around 84% of which appear only once. The sequencing sample was made of peripheral blood. The receptors derive from a human donor in a cohort sampled during active COVID-19.

This sequence joins TRBV30 and TRBJ2-1; 8 bases are a match to TRBD2. The V gene end was trimmed by 0 bases and the J gene end by 0 bases; junction bases not matched to a gene: 4. Germline CDR1 GTSNPN, CDR2 SVGIG (reference sequence). The CDR3 loop spans 16 amino acids. CDR3 amino acids: CAWSVRGGSSYNEQFF. The CDR3 DNA reads TGTGCCTGGAGTGTACGCGGGGGGAGCTCCTACAATGAGCAGTTCTTC.

The chain's CDR3 is CASSQDRMAGGEQYF. Written as DNA, the CDR3 is TGTGCCAGCAGCCAAGATAGGATGGCAGGGGGCGAGCAGTACTTC. The chain has TRBV4-2 and TRBJ2-7; 7 nucleotides match TRBD1. Germline V lookup: CDR1 LGHNA, CDR2 YNFKEQ. This CDR3 is 15 amino acids long. The V and J ends lost 0 bases and 6 bases, in that order; junction bases with no gene match: 8.

This clone occurred a few times. This chain joins TRBV9 and TRBJ2-1; 8 bases are a match to TRBD2. This CDR3 has 14 amino acids. The ends lost 2 bases at V and 9 bases at J; junction bases unmatched: 7. Germline lookup yields CDR1 SGDLS and CDR2 YYNGEE. The CDR3 protein is CASSVTAGEPEQFF. Written as DNA, the CDR3 is TGTGCCAGCAGCGTTACAGCGGGAGAACCTGAGCAGTTCTTC.

The chain combines TRBV28 with TRBJ1-4; 12 positions agree with TRBD1. Unmatched junction bases numbered 10, after V lost 2 bases and J lost 12 bases. Per the germline V gene, CDR1 is MDHEN and CDR2 is SYDVKM. CDR3 size: 16 residues. CDR3 sequence reads: CASSLLGTGGAGELFF. CDR3 DNA: TGTGCCAGCAGTTTACTCGGGACAGGGGGCGCGGGGGAACTGTTTTTT.

The V gene is TRBV20-1, the J gene TRBJ2-5; TRBD2 might be the D (5 bases). V was cut by 3 bases and J by 7 bases, with 12 bases left in between. This CDR3 region has 12 residues. Germline V CDR1 and CDR2: DFQATT, SNEGSKA (reference sequence). CDR3 loop: CSASRGPGTQYF. CDR3 DNA sequence: TGCAGTGCTAGTAGAGGGCCAGGGACCCAGTACTTC.

V is TRBV3-1 (or the pseudogene TRBV3-2) and J is TRBJ2-1, with 10 bases aligning to TRBD1. V shed 4 bases and J 16 bases; nucleotides not matched to a gene: 10. This CDR3 region has 13 residues. The germline V gene has CDR1 LGHDT and CDR2 YNNKEL (reference sequence). Written as DNA, the CDR3 is TGTGCCAGCAGCCCCAGGACAGGGGGTAATCTTTTCTTC. The encoded protein is CASSPRTGGNLFF.

This chain connects TRBV9 to TRBJ2-2, with 12 bases that match TRBD2. In germline, CDR1 is SGDLS, CDR2 YYNGEE. Trimming took 1 base from V and 5 from J; bases not matched to a gene: 12. This CDR3 contains 19 residues. CDR3: CASSVSTLAGGPRTGELFF. The CDR3, as DNA: TGTGCCAGCAGCGTAAGCACCCTAGCGGGGGGGCCGCGGACCGGGGAGCTGTTTTTT.

The V call is TRBV5-1, the J call TRBJ1-2, with 7 nucleotides matching TRBD1. Germline CDR1 and CDR2: SGHRS and YFSETQ. The trim removed 3 bases at V and 2 bases at J, leaving 7 bases unmatched. CDR3 length equals 15 residues. The DNA of the CDR3 is TGCGCCAGCAGCTCGGGGGACAGCCAAAACTATGGCTACACCTTC. Translated, it gives CASSSGDSQNYGYTF.